A single count supports the clone carrying this TCR beta chain. Its antigen is unknown. Genomic DNA came from blood regulatory T cells gated CD4+ CD25-high CD127-low. V trimming: 3 bases; J trimming: 0 bases; junction bases outside the gene matches: 6. There are 15 residues in the CDR3. Germline V CDR1 and CDR2: SGHRS, YFSETQ. The source of the sample is a study of regulatory and conventional T cells in RAG deficiency. Study results and caveats: RAG-deficient patients showed markedly lower Shannon entropy and higher Simpson indices than control T-cell subsets. Omenn syndrome and CID/AS patients had around 100-fold fewer unique Treg TCR beta sequences, versus around 10-fold elsewhere. In Omenn syndrome, Treg and Tconv repertoires overlapped >90%.

Some clones are missing from TCRdb's copy, which holds only in-frame ones; the method was immunoSEQ multiplex PCR. The sample holds roughly 8,500 clones, 93% seen once. The same data also went into a second study, on regulatory T cells. From that study: The PCR used 52 TRBV and 13 TRBJ primers.

The TCR comes from a human donor in good health. The J gene is TRBJ2-7, the V gene TRBV5-1; 7 bases fit TRBD2. Material for sequencing was CD127- CD25+ CD4+ Tregs sorted from blood. CDR3 coding DNA: TGCGCCAGCAGCTCTTTACCGGGAGGCTCCTACGAGCAGTACTTC. Protein: CASSSLPGGSYEQYF.